The T cell receptor (beta chain) described here comes from a study of shared clonotypes between healthy human individuals. About the study: The study enrolled a couple of women and a few men aged 18 to 49. The study, taken as a whole, reports: Sampling used blood alone; tissue repertoires probably differ. Incompleteness in sorted-subset sequencing, despite large depth, was shown by rarefaction.

Naive-designated CD8 cells lacked CD45RO, were positively enriched for CCR7, and omitted terminally differentiated effector memory CD45RA+ cells. Donors comprised healthy HIV-negative adults lacking recent acute infections or vaccinations. As for this clone: The target antigen is unknown.

Assay used: immunoSEQ multiplex PCR; TCRdb lists only in-frame clones, some missing. The data contain approximately 810,000 clones, around 92% of them seen just once; the ten biggest clones take up around 24%. Germline loops: CDR1 SEHNR, CDR2 FQNEAQ (reference sequence). This CDR3 is built from 13 residues. Trimming stripped 7 bases from V and 4 bases from J, with 13 bases between. The source material was naive CD8+ T cells sorted from blood. This clonotype originated in a man aged 25-45 years in good health. The chain combines TRBV7-9 with TRBJ1-1; D not resolved. Here the CDR3 DNA reads TGTGCCAGCACTGAGTCTATGGTCACTGAAGCTTTCTTT. Translation gives CASTESMVTEAFF.